Below are 18 T cell receptor beta chains sequenced from a single sample in a study of cytomegalovirus exposure and HLA in healthy donors. The assay was immunoSEQ multiplex PCR, and TCRdb's table has in-frame clones only and misses some. This sample carries some 130,000 clones, roughly nine tenths of them seen once, and the ten largest clones take roughly 1.2%. Source material: PBMCs. Receptors originate from a woman in her late teens or twenties in good health and CMV-seronegative.

The rearrangement uses TRBV7-3 and TRBJ2-6; 7 bases agree with TRBD1. The CDR3 contains 16 residues. CDR1 SGHTA and CDR2 FQGTGA come from the germline V gene. Trimming removed 1 base from V and 1 base from J; junction bases left unmatched: 1. The CDR3 reads CASSLIQGSGANVLTF. The CDR3 DNA follows: TGTGCCAGCAGCTTAATACAGGGGTCTGGGGCCAACGTCCTGACTTTC.

CDR3 sequence reads: CASSSGLAGGQSDTQYF. The CDR3 DNA follows: TGTGCCAGCAGCTCCGGACTAGCGGGGGGGCAGTCAGATACGCAGTATTTT. The chain joins TRBV7-3 to TRBJ2-3, with TRBD2 identical over 15 bases. The CDR3 runs 17 residues. Germline assignment: CDR1 SGHTA and CDR2 FQGTGA. The V gene end was trimmed by 4 bases and the J gene end by 4 bases; junction bases not matched to a gene: 6.

The chain couples TRBV5-6 to TRBJ1-1; D remains ambiguous. CDR1 is SGHDT and CDR2 is YYEEEE in the germline V gene. The CDR3 is 13 residues long. V lost 1 base and J 0 bases, leaving 4 bases between the germline ends. The CDR3: CASSLSVNTEAFF. The CDR3 DNA is TGTGCCAGCAGCTTGTCGGTGAACACTGAAGCTTTCTTT.

Here the CDR3 DNA reads TGCGCCAGCAGCCAAGATTTGGGCTATGAGCAGTTCTTC. Residues: CASSQDLGYEQFF. The chain combines TRBV4-1 with TRBJ2-1; unclear D gene. V dropped 0 bases and J dropped 8 bases, with 8 bases sitting between them. CDR1 is MGHRA and CDR2 is YSYEKL in the germline V gene. The CDR3 is made up of 13 amino acids.

The chain couples TRBV4-1 to TRBJ1-2; D is possibly TRBD1 (5 bases). Deletions cut 4 bases from V and 4 bases from J, with 13 bases between. Germline loops: CDR1 MGHRA, CDR2 YSYEKL. This CDR3 region has 14 residues. CDR3 nucleotide sequence: TGCGCCAGCAGCCCGCCAGGGATCGCCTATGGCTACACCTTC. Translation gives CASSPPGIAYGYTF.

The chain links TRBV5-5 to TRBJ2-6; D not certain. This CDR3 is 15 amino acids long. Per germline, CDR1 SGHKS and CDR2 YYEKEE (reference sequence). The ends were cut back, 7 bases at V and 0 bases at J, with 11 bases in the middle. The CDR3 DNA reads TGTGCCAGCTCCCCCAGGCTCTCTGGGGCCAACGTCCTGACTTTC. Amino acids: CASSPRLSGANVLTF. Full variable domain (missing parts from reference TRBV5-5 and TRBJ2-6): DAGVTQSPTHLIKTRGQQVTLRCSPISGHKSVSWYQQVLGQGPQFIFQYYEKEERGRGNFPDRFSARQFPNYSSELNVNALLLGDSALYLCASSPRLSGANVLTFGAGSRLTVL.

This chain links TRBV5-1 with TRBJ2-3; 10 bases agree with TRBD1. The CDR3 extends over 17 amino acids. Losses at the gene ends were 1 base for V and 11 bases for J; bases not matched to a gene: 16. Per the germline V gene, CDR1 is SGHRS and CDR2 is YFSETQ. CDR3 amino acids: CASSLNREGQGRPGQYF. The CDR3 nucleotides read TGCGCCAGCAGCTTGAACCGGGAGGGACAGGGGCGCCCCGGGCAGTATTTT.

J is TRBJ1-2 and V is TRBV7-9; 7 bases line up with TRBD1. Trimming took 1 base from V and 8 from J; bases not matched to a gene: 13. There are 16 residues in the CDR3. The V gene's germline CDR1 is SEHNR and CDR2 FQNEAQ (reference sequence). The CDR3 region is CASSLVQRGTGAGYTF. CDR3 nucleotide sequence: TGTGCCAGCAGCTTAGTCCAGAGGGGAACAGGGGCAGGCTACACCTTC.

This chain uses TRBV19 with TRBJ1-2, with D perhaps matching TRBD1 (5 bases). This CDR3 has 14 amino acids. Trimming cost V 3 bases and J 7 bases, with 15 bases left between them. From germline, CDR1 is LNHDA and CDR2 SQIVND (reference sequence). The CDR3 loop is CASSMGLRRGGYTF. The CDR3 DNA reads as TGTGCCAGTAGTATGGGACTTCGTCGTGGTGGCTACACCTTC.

The rearrangement links TRBV18 to TRBJ2-3, with a weak D call TRBD2 (6 bases). The germline gives CDR1 KGHSH, CDR2 LQKENI. V lost 4 bases and J 5 bases, leaving 13 bases between the germline ends. There are 14 residues in the CDR3. CDR3 amino acids: CASSLQGGEDTQYF. The CDR3 nucleotides are TGTGCCAGCTCACTCCAGGGAGGTGAAGATACGCAGTATTTT.

This chain uses TRBV5-1 with TRBJ2-2; 12 bases line up with TRBD1. Germline assignment: CDR1 SGHRS and CDR2 YFSETQ. There are 16 residues in the CDR3. V was clipped by 2 bases and J by 2 bases; unmatched bases: 1. CDR3 protein: CASSLGTGGNTGELFF. The CDR3 DNA reads as TGCGCCAGCAGCTTAGGGACAGGGGGCAACACCGGGGAGCTGTTTTTT.

Only a few counts were recorded for this clone. The J gene is TRBJ1-5, the V gene TRBV6-1, with D possibly being TRBD1 (5 bases). This CDR3 is 16 amino acids long. Germline-derived CDR1 and CDR2 are MNHNS and SASEGT. V was shortened by 4 bases and J by 1 base, with 14 bases between the two germline ends. As DNA, the CDR3 is TGTGCCAGCAGTGTAACAGGTCGGGGGAGCAATCAGCCCCAGCATTTT. Protein: CASSVTGRGSNQPQHF.

This sequence joins TRBV4-1 and TRBJ1-1; TRBD1 is a possible D gene (6 bases). Germline V gives CDR1 MGHRA, CDR2 YSYEKL. The CDR3 is 16 residues long. V lost 6 bases, J lost 3 bases, and 20 bases lay in between. The CDR3 region is CASRILRGAGDTEAFF. Written as DNA, the CDR3 is TGCGCCAGCAGGATACTCAGGGGTGCGGGAGACACTGAAGCTTTCTTT.

The V gene is TRBV5-1, the J gene TRBJ2-7; no reliable D call. This CDR3 has 14 residues. The V gene's germline CDR1 is SGHRS and CDR2 YFSETQ. V lost 2 bases, J lost 5 bases, and 14 bases lay in between. The CDR3 here is CASSFGNQVNEQYF. DNA of the CDR3: TGCGCCAGCAGCTTTGGCAATCAAGTCAACGAGCAGTACTTC.

This clone has a single count. The chain joins TRBV7-9 to TRBJ1-2, with 7 bases aligning to TRBD1. Unmatched junction bases numbered 0, after V lost 4 bases and J lost 4 bases. Per germline, CDR1 SEHNR and CDR2 FQNEAQ (reference sequence). This CDR3 has 12 residues. The CDR3 region has the DNA TGTGCCAGCAGCTGGGACAGCTATGGCTACACCTTC. Encoded protein: CASSWDSYGYTF. The variable domain in full, with the rest retrieved from reference TRBV7-9 and TRBJ1-2, is DTGVSQNPRHKITKRGQNVTFRCDPISEHNRLYWYRQTLGQGPEFLTYFQNEAQLEKSRLLSDRFSAERPKGSFSTLEIQRTEQGDSAMYLCASSWDSYGYTFGSGTRLTVV.

This clone has just one count. The chain links TRBV19 to TRBJ1-5; 8 bases agree with TRBD1. This CDR3 has 16 amino acids. Germline CDR1 reads LNHDA; CDR2 reads SQIVND (reference sequence). With V trimmed by 4 bases and J by 1 base, 6 bases remained unmatched. CDR3: CASSTPTGGSNQPQHF. The DNA for the CDR3 is TGTGCCAGTAGTACCCCCACAGGGGGAAGCAATCAGCCCCAGCATTTT.

The chain uses TRBV18 and TRBJ1-1; D perhaps matches TRBD1 (6 bases). The germline V and J ends were trimmed by 5 bases and 5 bases, with 18 bases remaining between them. This CDR3 spans 15 amino acids. Germline assignment: CDR1 KGHSH and CDR2 LQKENI. The CDR3 DNA is TGTGCCAGCTCAACCTCCACAGGGTTTTTTACTGAAGCTTTCTTT. Protein: CASSTSTGFFTEAFF.

J is TRBJ2-3 and V is TRBV9; TRBD2 matches at 8 bases. V gave up 0 bases and J gave up 1 base; unmatched junction bases: 7. This CDR3 is 17 amino acids long. The germline gives CDR1 SGDLS, CDR2 YYNGEE. As DNA, the CDR3 is TGTGCCAGCAGCGTAGCGGGAGGGGGTTTCGGCACAGATACGCAGTATTTT. This gives the protein CASSVAGGGFGTDTQYF.